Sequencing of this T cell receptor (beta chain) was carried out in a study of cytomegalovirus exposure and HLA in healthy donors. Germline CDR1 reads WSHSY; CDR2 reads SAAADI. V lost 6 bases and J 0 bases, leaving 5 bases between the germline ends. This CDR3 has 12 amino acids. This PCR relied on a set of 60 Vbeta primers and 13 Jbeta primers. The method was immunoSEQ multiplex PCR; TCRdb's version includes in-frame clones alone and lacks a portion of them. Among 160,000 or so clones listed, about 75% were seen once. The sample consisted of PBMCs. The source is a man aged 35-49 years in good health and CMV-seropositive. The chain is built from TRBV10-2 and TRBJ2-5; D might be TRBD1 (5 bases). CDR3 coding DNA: TGCGCCAGCAGAGGGGACCAAGAGACCCAGTACTTC. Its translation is CASRGDQETQYF.